The 30 T cell receptor beta chains listed next were all sequenced from one sample in a study of control samples from healthy donors and cancer patients. Using immunoSEQ multiplex PCR, the repertoire was profiled, and TCRdb retains in-frame clones only, with some absent. The table includes about 55,000 clones, roughly 88% detected once. The sequenced sample consisted of blood. All receptors derive from a man aged 45-65 years in good health.

CDR3 nucleotides: TGTGCCAGCAGTGTACTGGGCAGGGGGTCGAATCCTGGGGCCAACGTCCTGACTTTC. This encodes CASSVLGRGSNPGANVLTF. The genes are TRBV6-4 and TRBJ2-6; the match to TRBD1 covers 7 bases. CDR3 size: 19 residues. J was trimmed by 2 bases and V by 4 bases; bases with no gene match: 14. CDR1 is MRHNA and CDR2 is SNTAGT in the germline V gene.

V gene TRBV7-9 combines with J gene TRBJ2-2; tentatively, D is TRBD1 or TRBD2 (5 bases each). Trimming cost V 4 bases and J 4 bases, with 10 bases left between them. The germline V gene encodes CDR1 SEHNR and CDR2 FQNEAQ (reference sequence). CDR3 size: 14 residues. CDR3 region: CASSSPGGTGELFF. The CDR3 DNA follows: TGTGCCAGCAGCTCCCCTGGGGGCACCGGGGAGCTGTTTTTT.

This rearrangement joins TRBV4-2 to TRBJ2-7; 7 bases line up with TRBD2. Looked up from germline, CDR1 is LGHNA and CDR2 is YNFKEQ. The J segment lost 5 bases and the V segment lost 4 bases, leaving 14 bases of the junction unmatched. The CDR3 is 16 amino acids. DNA of the CDR3: TGTGCCAGCAGCCCCACGATACTAGCGATGGGGGACGAGCAGTACTTC. Translating gives CASSPTILAMGDEQYF.

The V gene is TRBV9, the J gene TRBJ2-2; 8 bases align to TRBD1. CDR1 and CDR2 from the germline V gene are SGDLS and YYNGEE. There are 20 residues in the CDR3. Trimming removed 4 bases from V and 0 bases from J; junction bases left unmatched: 17. The CDR3 coding sequence is TGTGCCAGCAGCCCCGAAGGTATGTGGGACAGGACCTCGAACACCGGGGAGCTGTTTTTT. Its protein is CASSPEGMWDRTSNTGELFF.

The V call is TRBV9, the J call TRBJ1-2, with D perhaps matching TRBD1 (5 bases). The CDR3 runs to 15 residues. CDR1 and CDR2 (germline): SGDLS, YYNGEE. Trimming shortened V by 4 bases and J by 0 bases, and 13 bases separated the two germline ends. CDR3 sequence: CASSTAGSANYGYTF. In DNA form, the CDR3 reads TGTGCCAGCAGCACCGCAGGGTCAGCTAACTATGGCTACACCTTC.

Of note for this clone: The junction differs from germline at one of its ends, possibly a read error. The CDR3 DNA reads TGTGCCAGCAGCTTGGCGGCCAGGGATAACGATGGCTACACCTTC. Translating gives CASSLAARDNDGYTF. V and J are TRBV5-4 and TRBJ1-2, with D perhaps matching TRBD1 (5 bases). Germline V gene lookup returns CDR1 SGHNT and CDR2 YYREEE (reference sequence). This CDR3 comprises 15 residues.

This rearrangement joins TRBV7-3 to TRBJ2-2; 7 bases line up with TRBD2. With 7 bases clipped from V and 1 base from J, the junction kept 6 bases outside the gene matches. Germline loops: CDR1 SGHTA, CDR2 FQGTGA. The CDR3 loop spans 15 amino acids. CDR3 region: CASKVSSGNTGELFF. In nucleotides, the CDR3 is TGTGCCAGCAAGGTTTCTAGCGGGAACACCGGGGAGCTGTTTTTT.

V is TRBV29-1 and J is TRBJ1-2; D is undetermined. The CDR3 totals 11 residues. Trimming removed 6 bases at V and 5 bases at J, with 10 bases between. Germline V gene sequence: CDR1 SQVTM, CDR2 ANQGSEA. CDR3 amino acids: CSVDQGYGYTF. Here the CDR3 DNA reads TGCAGCGTAGATCAAGGGTATGGCTACACCTTC.

The chain is built from TRBV2 and TRBJ2-7; 9 bases map to TRBD2. The trim removed 3 bases at V and 7 bases at J, leaving 10 bases unmatched. The CDR3 has 15 residues. CDR1 SNHLY and CDR2 FYNNEI come from the germline V gene. DNA of the CDR3: TGTGCCAGCAGTGATTCGTCTAGCGGGAACCAGGAGCAGTACTTC. Translating it yields CASSDSSSGNQEQYF.

This chain uses TRBV7-2 with TRBJ1-6; D is ambiguous. Per the germline V gene, CDR1 is SGHTA and CDR2 is FQGNSA. This CDR3 spans 14 amino acids. V gave up 5 bases and J gave up 0 bases, with 5 bases separating them. CDR3 protein: CASSHDSYNSPLHF. In DNA, the CDR3 is TGTGCCAGCAGCCACGACTCCTATAATTCACCCCTCCACTTT.

V gene TRBV2 combines with J gene TRBJ2-3; weak D call: TRBD1 (6 bases). V gave up 6 bases and J gave up 0 bases, with 16 bases separating them. Germline CDR1 reads SNHLY; CDR2 reads FYNNEI. CDR3 size: 16 residues. The chain's CDR3 is CASSPQGPTSTDTQYF. Here the CDR3 DNA reads TGTGCCAGCAGCCCCCAGGGGCCTACTAGCACAGATACGCAGTATTTT.

The CDR3 protein is CASSISGLSYEQYF. In nucleotides, the CDR3 is TGTGCCAGTAGTATTTCGGGACTCTCATACGAGCAGTACTTC. The V gene is TRBV19, the J gene TRBJ2-7, with D perhaps TRBD2 (6 bases). V was cut by 3 bases and J by 4 bases, with 13 bases left in between. The CDR3 has 14 residues. From germline, CDR1 is LNHDA and CDR2 SQIVND (reference sequence).

V is TRBV13 and J is TRBJ1-3; no reliable D call. The V and J ends lost 0 bases and 8 bases respectively, with 17 bases between them. CDR1 PRHDT and CDR2 FYEKMQ come from the germline V gene (reference sequence). The length of the CDR3 is 16 residues. The CDR3 sequence is CASSLGNRAASDTIYF. DNA for the CDR3: TGTGCCAGCAGCTTAGGCAACCGGGCAGCGTCGGACACCATATATTTT.

As DNA, the CDR3 is TGTGCCAGCAGCGTAGGAGGTACAGGGTCCGATACGCAGTATTTT. Translated: CASSVGGTGSDTQYF. The rearrangement joins TRBV9 to TRBJ2-3, with a possible D match to TRBD1 (6 bases). The germline V gene has CDR1 SGDLS and CDR2 YYNGEE. This CDR3 has 15 amino acids. V was shortened by 0 bases and J by 6 bases, with 14 bases between the two germline ends. Variable domain in full (rest from reference TRBV9 and TRBJ2-3): DSGVTQTPKHLITATGQRVTLRCSPRSGDLSVYWYQQSLDQGLQFLIQYYNGEERAKGNILERFSAQQFPDLHSELNLSSLELGDSALYFCASSVGGTGSDTQYFGPGTRLTVL.

The chain uses TRBV15 and TRBJ1-3, with D hard to call. V was trimmed by 1 base and J by 8 bases, leaving 12 bases between them. This CDR3 comprises 14 residues. Germline V gives CDR1 LNHNV, CDR2 YYDKDF (reference sequence). The CDR3 loop reads CATSRVLLPDTIYF. In DNA form, the CDR3 reads TGTGCCACCAGCAGAGTTCTCCTACCGGACACCATATATTTT.

The rearrangement links TRBV29-1 to TRBJ2-1; unclear D gene. V gave up 7 bases and J gave up 6 bases, with 7 bases separating them. Germline CDR1 and CDR2: SQVTM and ANQGSEA. The CDR3 length is 10 residues. The CDR3 protein is CSAGSNEQFF. CDR3 sequence (DNA): TGCAGCGCCGGTTCCAATGAGCAGTTCTTC.

V is TRBV14 and J is TRBJ1-6, with D unclear. The CDR3 covers 15 residues. V was cut by 2 bases and J by 7 bases, with 12 bases left in between. Germline lookup yields CDR1 SGHDN and CDR2 FVKESK. The CDR3 loop reads CASSQHAPRNSPLHF. As DNA, the CDR3 is TGTGCCAGCAGCCAACACGCGCCTAGGAATTCACCCCTCCACTTT.

The gene calls are TRBV6-2 or TRBV6-3 and TRBJ2-3, with a tentative D call TRBD1 (5 bases). The CDR3 extends over 15 amino acids. The germline gives CDR1 MNHEY, CDR2 SVGEGT. Trimming removed 2 bases from V and 0 bases from J, with 9 bases in between. The CDR3 sequence is CASSYGADSTDTQYF. CDR3 DNA: TGTGCCAGCAGTTACGGGGCAGACAGCACAGATACGCAGTATTTT.

This clone has a handful of counts. The chain is built from TRBV28 and TRBJ2-7, with D tentatively TRBD2 (6 bases). This CDR3 is 13 amino acids long. Germline CDR1 is MDHEN and CDR2 is SYDVKM. Trimming shortened V by 6 bases and J by 1 base, and 10 bases separated the two germline ends. The CDR3 DNA reads as TGTGCCAGCAGGCGGGACGGATCCTACGAGCAGTACTTC. It is translated as CASRRDGSYEQYF.

This sequence joins TRBV28 and TRBJ2-1, with a weak D call TRBD2 (5 bases). Between the trimmed V and J ends, which lost 7 bases and 0 bases, there was a span of 10 bases. From germline, CDR1 is MDHEN and CDR2 SYDVKM. The CDR3 contains 14 residues. CDR3: CASTAASSYNEQFF. For the CDR3, the DNA is TGTGCCAGCACAGCGGCGAGCTCCTACAATGAGCAGTTCTTC.

The chain recombines TRBV28 with TRBJ2-1; the D gene is possibly TRBD2 (5 bases). V lost 4 bases and J 1 base, leaving 8 bases between the germline ends. Per germline, CDR1 MDHEN and CDR2 SYDVKM. The CDR3 has 14 residues. This CDR3 is CASSSGLSYNEQFF. In nucleotides, the CDR3 is TGTGCCAGCAGTTCGGGATTGTCCTACAATGAGCAGTTCTTC.

J is TRBJ2-5 and V is TRBV2; 8 positions agree with TRBD2. CDR1 is SNHLY, CDR2 FYNNEI, per germline. V dropped 10 bases and J dropped 5; count of bases not matched to a gene: 15. CDR3 size: 15 residues. The DNA of the CDR3 is TGTGCCACGGGGGGGGGACTTACAGGGTTTGAGACCCAGTACTTC. It yields the protein CATGGGLTGFETQYF.

Within the sample, this clone is medium-sized. The rearrangement uses TRBV29-1 and TRBJ2-2, with TRBD1 as a possible D gene (5 bases). The CDR3 has 12 residues. CDR1 SQVTM and CDR2 ANQGSEA come from the germline V gene. V gave up 6 bases and J gave up 3 bases, with 8 bases separating them. The CDR3: CSVKQDTGELFF. The CDR3 nucleotides are TGCAGCGTCAAACAGGACACCGGGGAGCTGTTTTTT.

This clone was observed a few times. This chain joins TRBV2 and TRBJ1-1; 7 positions match TRBD1. Germline V gene data show CDR1 as SNHLY and CDR2 as FYNNEI. The V and J ends lost 6 bases and 0 bases, in that order; junction bases with no gene match: 10. CDR3 length equals 16 residues. In DNA form, the CDR3 reads TGTGCCAGCAGATCACCGGGACAGATCATGAACACTGAAGCTTTCTTT. It codes for CASRSPGQIMNTEAFF.

The chain employs TRBV13 and TRBJ2-5, with a possible D match to TRBD1 (6 bases). Trimming took off 5 bases at V and 1 base at J, with 11 bases between the two ends. Germline assignment: CDR1 PRHDT and CDR2 FYEKMQ (reference sequence). This CDR3 is built from 14 residues. DNA of the CDR3: TGTGCCAGCAGCCCAGGACAGTTCCAAGAGACCCAGTACTTC. Translating gives CASSPGQFQETQYF. The full variable domain, rest sourced from reference TRBV13 and TRBJ2-5, is AAGVIQSPRHLIKEKRETATLKCYPIPRHDTVYWYQQGPGQDPQFLISFYEKMQSDKGSIPDRFSAQQFSDYHSELNMSSLELGDSALYFCASSPGQFQETQYFGPGTRLLVL.

The chain employs TRBV3-1 (or the pseudogene TRBV3-2) and TRBJ2-5, with 8 bases aligning to TRBD2. CDR1 and CDR2 (germline): LGHDT, YNNKEL (reference sequence). The CDR3 totals 14 residues. V was pared by 3 bases and J by 4 bases, with 4 bases of the junction left unmatched. In DNA form, the CDR3 reads TGTGCCAGCAGCCAGGGGACTAGAGGAGAGACCCAGTACTTC. Encoded protein: CASSQGTRGETQYF.

V and J are TRBV11-2 and TRBJ2-1; D remains unclear. The CDR3 extends over 16 amino acids. The V end lost 5 bases, the J end lost 0 bases, and 14 bases lay between the germline ends. The germline gives CDR1 SGHAT, CDR2 FQNNGV. The CDR3 is CASSQLVDPSYNEQFF. In nucleotides, the CDR3 is TGTGCCAGCAGCCAGCTTGTAGACCCCTCCTACAATGAGCAGTTCTTC.

The V and J genes are TRBV6-5 and TRBJ2-7; 8 bases agree with TRBD2. This CDR3 is 14 amino acids long. CDR1 is MNHEY, CDR2 SVGAGI, per germline. The ends lost 5 bases at V and 3 bases at J; junction bases unmatched: 6. CDR3 in amino acids: CASSPGGSLYEQYF. The CDR3 coding sequence is TGTGCCAGCAGTCCGGGAGGGTCCCTCTACGAGCAGTACTTC.

The chain combines TRBV4-2 with TRBJ2-1; a weak D match, TRBD2 (5 bases). Trimming took 0 bases from V and 4 from J, leaving 16 bases between them. The V gene's germline CDR1 is LGHNA and CDR2 YNFKEQ. The CDR3 is 17 residues long. CDR3 sequence (DNA): TGTGCCAGCAGCCAAGATGACACCGGAGGCACTTACAATGAGCAGTTCTTC. It translates to CASSQDDTGGTYNEQFF.

The chain has TRBV5-1 and TRBJ2-5; the D call may be TRBD1 or TRBD2 (5 bases each). V was cut by 4 bases and J by 4 bases, with 14 bases left in between. The germline V gene has CDR1 SGHRS and CDR2 YFSETQ. The CDR3 extends over 14 amino acids. CDR3 sequence (DNA): TGCGCCAGCAGCCCTGGACACGAGGGAGAGACCCAGTACTTC. Residues: CASSPGHEGETQYF.